In this sample, the clone carrying this T cell receptor (beta chain) turned up many times. No patient had received any treatment before thyroid surgery. The source of the sample is a study of metastatic and nonmetastatic thyroid tumors. In the study overall: Repertoires were compared across blood and tumor or nodule tissue from malignant and benign thyroid patients.

The CDR3 loop spans 14 amino acids. Germline V gene sequence: CDR1 MRHNA, CDR2 SNTAGT. The V end was cut by 4 bases, the J end by 7 bases, with 11 bases between. TCRdb recomputed clones from the PCR reads via MiXCR. The table includes some 15,000 clones, roughly 33% detected once. The sequencing input was tumor tissue. The chain links TRBV6-4 to TRBJ1-6; the D gene is possibly TRBD1 (6 bases). The clonotype comes from a male donor with papillary thyroid cancer or a benign thyroid nodule (not recorded which). Some clones in this sample may be carry-over from other donors' samples. The chain's CDR3 is CASSVPRGNSPLHF. In DNA form, the CDR3 reads TGTGCCAGCAGTGTTCCGAGGGGGAATTCACCCCTCCACTTT.